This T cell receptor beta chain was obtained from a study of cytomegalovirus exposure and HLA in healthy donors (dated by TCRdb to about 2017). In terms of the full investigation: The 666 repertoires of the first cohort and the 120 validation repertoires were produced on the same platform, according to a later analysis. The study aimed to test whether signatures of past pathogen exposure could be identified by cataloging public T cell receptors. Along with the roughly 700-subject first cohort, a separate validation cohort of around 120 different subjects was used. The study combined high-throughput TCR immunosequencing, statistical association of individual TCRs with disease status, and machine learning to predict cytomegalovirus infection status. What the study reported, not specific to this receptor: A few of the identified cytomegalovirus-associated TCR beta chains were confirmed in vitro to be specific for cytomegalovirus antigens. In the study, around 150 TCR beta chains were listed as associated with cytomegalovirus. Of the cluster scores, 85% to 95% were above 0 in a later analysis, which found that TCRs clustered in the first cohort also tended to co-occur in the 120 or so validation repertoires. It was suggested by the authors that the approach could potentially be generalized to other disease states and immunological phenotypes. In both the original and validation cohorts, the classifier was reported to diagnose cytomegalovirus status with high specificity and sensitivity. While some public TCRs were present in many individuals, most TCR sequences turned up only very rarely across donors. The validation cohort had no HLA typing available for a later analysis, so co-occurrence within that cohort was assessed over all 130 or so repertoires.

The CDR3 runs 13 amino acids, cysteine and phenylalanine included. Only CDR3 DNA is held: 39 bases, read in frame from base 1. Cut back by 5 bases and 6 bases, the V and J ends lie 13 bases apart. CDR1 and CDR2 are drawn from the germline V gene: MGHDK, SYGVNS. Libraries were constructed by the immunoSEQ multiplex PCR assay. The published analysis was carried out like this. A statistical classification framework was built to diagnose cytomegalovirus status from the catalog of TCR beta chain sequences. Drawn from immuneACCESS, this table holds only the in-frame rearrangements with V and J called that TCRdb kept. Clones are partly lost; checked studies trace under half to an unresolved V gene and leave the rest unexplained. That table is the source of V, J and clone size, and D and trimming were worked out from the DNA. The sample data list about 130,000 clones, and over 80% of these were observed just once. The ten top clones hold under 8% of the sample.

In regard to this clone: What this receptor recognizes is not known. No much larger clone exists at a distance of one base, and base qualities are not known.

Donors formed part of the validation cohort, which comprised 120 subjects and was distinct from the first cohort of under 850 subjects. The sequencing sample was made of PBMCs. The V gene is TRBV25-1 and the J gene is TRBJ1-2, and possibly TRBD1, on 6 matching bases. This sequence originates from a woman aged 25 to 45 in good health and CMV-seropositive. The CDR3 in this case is CASSLAGAHGYTF. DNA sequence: TGTGCCAGCAGTTTGGCAGGGGCACATGGCTACACCTTC.